The subject of this entry is one T cell receptor beta chain. Its specificity is not known. TCRdb reprocessed the PCR reads via MiXCR and lists one record per CDR3 protein. Seen here are 6,400 or so distinct CDR3 sequences, approximately 32% observed once, and the top ten hold roughly 13%. The data originate from a study of esophageal squamous cell carcinoma under preoperative chemotherapy. Study-level points and caveats: Clonal contraction, more than amplification, hit abundant clones after paclitaxel-nedaplatin.

Germline CDR1 SGHTA, CDR2 FQGNSA. CDR3 length: 15 residues. The germline V and J ends were trimmed by 6 bases and 13 bases, with 25 bases remaining between them. Noted time point: before preoperative PTX-NDP chemotherapy. This material was obtained from a patient given preoperative chemotherapy. This clonotype originated in a human donor with esophageal squamous cell carcinoma. The donor label of this sample is uncertain. The V call is TRBV7-2, the J call TRBJ2-1; D is uncertain. Here the CDR3 DNA reads TGTGCCAGCAGTAGCACAAGGATAGCCAGAAGCATTCAGTTCTTC. It codes for CASSSTRIARSIQFF.